The 3 T cell receptor beta chains below were found in one sample sequenced in a study of post-analysis software for immune sequencing data. Study observations and caveats: Higher frequency in patients than in controls was seen for a handful of TRBV segments, with TRBV5-6, TRBV5-1 and TRBV20-1 among them.

Their recognized antigens are unknown. Every TCR beta cDNA library bore unique molecular identifiers. A single record per CDR3 protein comes from TCRdb applying MiXCR to the PCR reads. The repertoire includes about 770,000 distinct CDR3 sequences, 35% to 55% of them detected once, and roughly 4.9% sits in the top ten. Sequencing was done on a sample of blood. Receptors were obtained from a girl under 18 with multiple sclerosis.

Only one count was recorded for this clonotype. The chain has TRBV27 and TRBJ2-1; 12 positions match TRBD2. The V gene's germline CDR1 is MNHEY and CDR2 SMNVEV (reference sequence). The CDR3 loop spans 15 amino acids. V dropped 4 bases and J dropped 8; count of bases not matched to a gene: 6. CDR3 sequence: CASSSTSGRWHEQFF. The CDR3, as DNA: TGTGCCAGCAGTTCCACTAGCGGGAGGTGGCATGAGCAGTTCTTC.

This clonotype has a handful of counts. The genes are TRBV27 and TRBJ2-1; TRBD2 agrees at 10 bases. In germline, CDR1 is MNHEY, CDR2 SMNVEV (reference sequence). This CDR3 has 16 amino acids. V shed 6 bases and J 6 bases; nucleotides not matched to a gene: 11. Written as DNA, the CDR3 is TGTGCCAGCAGCCCTCAAACTAGCGGGATCCGCAATGAGCAGTTCTTC. Translation: CASSPQTSGIRNEQFF.

The rearrangement links TRBV20-1 to TRBJ2-1; 9 bases map to TRBD2. The CDR3 loop spans 21 amino acids. J gave up 7 bases and V 6 bases, and 31 bases lay outside the gene matches. Germline lookup yields CDR1 DFQATT and CDR2 SNEGSKA (reference sequence). For the CDR3, the DNA is TGCAGTGCCACTTCCCCCTCAAGCGGGAGGCCCCACGCCAAGATTACGAATGAGCAGTTCTTC. Protein: CSATSPSSGRPHAKITNEQFF.